The source of this TCR beta chain is a study of T cells after yellow fever vaccination. CDR1 is SNHLY, CDR2 FYNNEI, per germline. V was clipped by 1 base and J by 5 bases, with 15 bases between them. The CDR3 is 15 residues long. Study conclusions and caveats: Post-booster reappearance was seen for most primary-vaccination clones (nearly 97% CD4, roughly 91% CD8). Contamination of FACS-sorted repertoires by abundant clonotypes from the bulk population could occur.

TCRdb independently ran MiXCR on the 5' RACE reads; one entry per CDR3 protein. The sample includes around 500,000 distinct CDR3 sequences, just over 20% of them seen just once. In the case of this clonotype: Its target is unknown.

V usage is TRBV2 and J usage is TRBJ2-7; D perhaps matches TRBD1 (6 bases). The specimen was PBMCs, collected about 21 days after the first yellow fever vaccination. This receptor was identified in a man aged 18 to 29 who received the YFV17D yellow fever vaccine. CDR3 bases: TGTGCCAGCAGTGAAGTTGGCAGGGGTAAGAACGAGCAGTACTTC. This codes for CASSEVGRGKNEQYF.